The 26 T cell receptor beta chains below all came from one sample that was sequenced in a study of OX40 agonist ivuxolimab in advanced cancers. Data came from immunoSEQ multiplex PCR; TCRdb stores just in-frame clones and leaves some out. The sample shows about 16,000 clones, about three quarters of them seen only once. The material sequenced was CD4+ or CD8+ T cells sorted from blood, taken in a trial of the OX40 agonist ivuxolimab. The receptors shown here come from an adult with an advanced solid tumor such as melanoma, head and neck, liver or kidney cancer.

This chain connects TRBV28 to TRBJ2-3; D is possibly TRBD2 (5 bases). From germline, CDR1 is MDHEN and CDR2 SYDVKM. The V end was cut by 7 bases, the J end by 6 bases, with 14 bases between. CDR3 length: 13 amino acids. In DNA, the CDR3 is TGTGCCAGCACCCACCCCGGGGATGATACGCAGTATTTT. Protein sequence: CASTHPGDDTQYF.

CDR3 coding DNA: TGTGCCAGCAGCGGAAGAGCGGGAGGGCCTGAGACCCAGTACTTC. It codes for CASSGRAGGPETQYF. The rearrangement links TRBV9 to TRBJ2-5; 10 bases agree with TRBD2. CDR1 and CDR2 (germline): SGDLS, YYNGEE. There are 15 residues in the CDR3. Trimming took 3 bases from V and 5 from J; bases not matched to a gene: 7.

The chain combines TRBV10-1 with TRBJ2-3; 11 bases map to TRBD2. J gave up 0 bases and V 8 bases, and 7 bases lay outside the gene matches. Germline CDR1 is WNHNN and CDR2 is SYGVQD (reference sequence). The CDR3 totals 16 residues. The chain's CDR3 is CASGTSGGSSTDTQYF. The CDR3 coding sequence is TGCGCCAGCGGTACTAGCGGGGGCTCTAGCACAGATACGCAGTATTTT.

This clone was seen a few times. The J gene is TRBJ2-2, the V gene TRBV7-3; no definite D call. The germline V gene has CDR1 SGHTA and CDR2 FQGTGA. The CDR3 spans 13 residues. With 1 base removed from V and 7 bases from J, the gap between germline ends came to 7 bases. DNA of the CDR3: TGTGCCAGCAGCTTAATTCCTGGCGGGGAGCTGTTTTTT. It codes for CASSLIPGGELFF.

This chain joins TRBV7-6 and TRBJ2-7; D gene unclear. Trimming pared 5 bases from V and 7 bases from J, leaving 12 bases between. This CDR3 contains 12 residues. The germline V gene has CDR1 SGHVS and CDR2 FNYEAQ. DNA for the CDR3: TGTGCCAGCAGCCCGCTCTTGGGGGAGCAGTACTTC. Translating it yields CASSPLLGEQYF.

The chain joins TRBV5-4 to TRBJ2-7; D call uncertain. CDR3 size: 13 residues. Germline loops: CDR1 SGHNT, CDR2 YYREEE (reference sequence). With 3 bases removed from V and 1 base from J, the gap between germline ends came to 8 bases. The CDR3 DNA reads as TGTGCCAGCAGCTCGATATCTTCCTACGAGCAGTACTTC. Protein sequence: CASSSISSYEQYF. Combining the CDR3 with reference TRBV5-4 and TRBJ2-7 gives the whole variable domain ETGVTQSPTHLIKTRGQQVTLRCSSQSGHNTVSWYQQALGQGPQFIFQYYREEENGRGNFPPRFSGLQFPNYSSELNVNALELDDSALYLCASSSISSYEQYFGPGTRLTVT.

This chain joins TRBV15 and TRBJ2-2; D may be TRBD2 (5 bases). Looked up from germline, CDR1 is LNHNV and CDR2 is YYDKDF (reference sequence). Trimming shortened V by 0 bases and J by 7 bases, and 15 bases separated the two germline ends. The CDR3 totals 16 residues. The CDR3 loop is CATSRDRESSIGELFF. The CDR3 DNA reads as TGTGCCACCAGCAGAGATCGGGAAAGTAGTATCGGGGAGCTGTTTTTT.

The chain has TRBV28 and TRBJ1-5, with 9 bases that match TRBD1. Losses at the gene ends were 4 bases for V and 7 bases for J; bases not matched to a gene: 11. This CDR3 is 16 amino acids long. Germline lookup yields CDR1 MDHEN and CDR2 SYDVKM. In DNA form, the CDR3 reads TGTGCCAGCAGTTCCGGGACAGGGCCTCGACCCCAGCCCCAGCATTTT. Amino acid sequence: CASSSGTGPRPQPQHF.

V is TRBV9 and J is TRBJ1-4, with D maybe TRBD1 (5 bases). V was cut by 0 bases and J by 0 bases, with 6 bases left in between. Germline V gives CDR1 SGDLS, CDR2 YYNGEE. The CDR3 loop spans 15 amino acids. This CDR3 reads CASSVGDATNEKLFF. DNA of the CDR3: TGTGCCAGCAGCGTAGGGGACGCAACTAATGAAAAACTGTTTTTT.

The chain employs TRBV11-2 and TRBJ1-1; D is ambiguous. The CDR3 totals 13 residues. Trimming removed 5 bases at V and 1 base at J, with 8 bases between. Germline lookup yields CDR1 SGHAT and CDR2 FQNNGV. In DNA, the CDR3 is TGTGCCAGCAGCCTACAGAGGAACACTGAAGCTTTCTTT. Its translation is CASSLQRNTEAFF.

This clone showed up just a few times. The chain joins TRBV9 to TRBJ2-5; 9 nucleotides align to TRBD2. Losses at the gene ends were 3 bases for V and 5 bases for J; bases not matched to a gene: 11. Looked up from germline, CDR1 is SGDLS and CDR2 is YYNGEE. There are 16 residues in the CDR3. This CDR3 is CASSATIAGVSETQYF. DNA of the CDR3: TGTGCCAGCAGCGCGACAATAGCGGGAGTTAGTGAGACCCAGTACTTC.

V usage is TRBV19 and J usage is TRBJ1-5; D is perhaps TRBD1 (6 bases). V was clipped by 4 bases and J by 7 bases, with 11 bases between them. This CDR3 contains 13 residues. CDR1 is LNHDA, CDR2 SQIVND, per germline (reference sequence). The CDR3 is CASSTGDQQPQHF. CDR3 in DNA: TGTGCCAGTAGTACAGGGGATCAACAGCCCCAGCATTTT.

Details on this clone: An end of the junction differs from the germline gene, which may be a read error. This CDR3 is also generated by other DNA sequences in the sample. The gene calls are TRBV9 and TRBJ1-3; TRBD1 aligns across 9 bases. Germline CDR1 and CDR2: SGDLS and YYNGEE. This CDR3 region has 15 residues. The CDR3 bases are TGTGCCAGCAGCACACGGACAGGGGCTGGAAATACCATATATTTT. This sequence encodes CASSTRTGAGNTIYF.

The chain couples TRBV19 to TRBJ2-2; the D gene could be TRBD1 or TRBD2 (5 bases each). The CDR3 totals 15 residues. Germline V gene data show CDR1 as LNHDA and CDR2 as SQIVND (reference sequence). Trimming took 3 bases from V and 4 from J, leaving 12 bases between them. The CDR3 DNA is TGTGCCAGTAGTATTGGGGGATCGGGCACCGGGGAGCTGTTTTTT. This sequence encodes CASSIGGSGTGELFF.

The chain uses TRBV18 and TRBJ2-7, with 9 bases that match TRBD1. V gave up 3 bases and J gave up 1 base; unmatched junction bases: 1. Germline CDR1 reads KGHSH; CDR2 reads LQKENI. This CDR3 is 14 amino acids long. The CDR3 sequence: CASSPGQGSYEQYF. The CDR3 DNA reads TGTGCCAGCTCACCGGGACAGGGATCCTACGAGCAGTACTTC. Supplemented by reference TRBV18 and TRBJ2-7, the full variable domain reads NAGVMQNPRHLVRRRGQEARLRCSPMKGHSHVYWYRQLPEEGLKFMVYLQKENIIDESGMPKERFSAEFPKEGPSILRIQQVVRGDSAAYFCASSPGQGSYEQYFGPGTRLTVT.

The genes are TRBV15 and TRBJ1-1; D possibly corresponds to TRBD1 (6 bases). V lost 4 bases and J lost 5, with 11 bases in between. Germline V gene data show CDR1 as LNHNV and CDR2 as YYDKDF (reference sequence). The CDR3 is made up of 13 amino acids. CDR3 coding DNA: TGTGCCACCAGCACAGGGGTTGTAACTGAAGCTTTCTTT. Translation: CATSTGVVTEAFF.

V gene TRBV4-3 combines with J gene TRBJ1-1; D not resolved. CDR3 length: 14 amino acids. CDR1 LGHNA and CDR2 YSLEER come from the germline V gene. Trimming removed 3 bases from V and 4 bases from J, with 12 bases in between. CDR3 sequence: CASSQAPGPTEAFF. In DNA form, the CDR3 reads TGCGCCAGCAGCCAGGCACCTGGCCCCACTGAAGCTTTCTTT.

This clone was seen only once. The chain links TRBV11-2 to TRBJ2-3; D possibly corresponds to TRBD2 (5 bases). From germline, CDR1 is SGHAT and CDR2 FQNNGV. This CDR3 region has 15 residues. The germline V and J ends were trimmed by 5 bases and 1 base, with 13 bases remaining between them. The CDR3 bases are TGTGCCAGCAGCCCGCGAGGTAGCGGCACAGATACGCAGTATTTT. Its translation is CASSPRGSGTDTQYF. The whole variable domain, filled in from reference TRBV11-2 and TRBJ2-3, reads EAGVAQSPRYKIIEKRQSVAFWCNPISGHATLYWYQQILGQGPKLLIQFQNNGVVDDSQLPKDRFSAERLKGVDSTLKIQPAKLEDSAVYLCASSPRGSGTDTQYFGPGTRLTVL.

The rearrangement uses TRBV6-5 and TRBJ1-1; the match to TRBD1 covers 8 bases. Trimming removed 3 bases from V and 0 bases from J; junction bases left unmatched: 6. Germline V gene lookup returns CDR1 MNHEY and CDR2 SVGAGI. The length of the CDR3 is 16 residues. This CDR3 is CASSYAADRVNTEAFF. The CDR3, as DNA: TGTGCCAGCAGTTATGCCGCGGACAGGGTGAACACTGAAGCTTTCTTT.

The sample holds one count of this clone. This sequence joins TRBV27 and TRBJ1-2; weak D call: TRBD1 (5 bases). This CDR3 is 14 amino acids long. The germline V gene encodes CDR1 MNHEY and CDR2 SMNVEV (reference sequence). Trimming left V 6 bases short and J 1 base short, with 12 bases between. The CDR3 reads CASRSGHFNYGYTF. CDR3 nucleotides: TGTGCCAGCAGGTCCGGACACTTTAACTATGGCTACACCTTC.

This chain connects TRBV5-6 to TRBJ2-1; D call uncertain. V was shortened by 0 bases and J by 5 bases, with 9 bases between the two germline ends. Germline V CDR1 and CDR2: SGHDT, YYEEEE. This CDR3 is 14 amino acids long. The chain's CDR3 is CASSLAVRNNEQFF. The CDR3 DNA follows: TGTGCCAGCAGCTTGGCGGTCAGGAACAATGAGCAGTTCTTC.

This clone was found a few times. CDR3 protein: CASSTLEGYEQYF. CDR3 DNA: TGTGCCAGCAGTACCCTTGAGGGTTACGAGCAGTACTTC. This chain connects TRBV27 to TRBJ2-7, with D maybe TRBD2 (5 bases). This CDR3 is 13 amino acids long. V lost 5 bases and J 4 bases, leaving 12 bases between the germline ends. Germline V gives CDR1 MNHEY, CDR2 SMNVEV (reference sequence).

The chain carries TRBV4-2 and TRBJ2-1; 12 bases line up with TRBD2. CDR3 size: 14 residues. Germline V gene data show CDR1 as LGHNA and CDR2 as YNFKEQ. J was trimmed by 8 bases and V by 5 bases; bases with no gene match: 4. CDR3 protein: CASSSSGGADEQFF. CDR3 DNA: TGTGCCAGCAGCTCTAGCGGGGGGGCCGATGAGCAGTTCTTC.

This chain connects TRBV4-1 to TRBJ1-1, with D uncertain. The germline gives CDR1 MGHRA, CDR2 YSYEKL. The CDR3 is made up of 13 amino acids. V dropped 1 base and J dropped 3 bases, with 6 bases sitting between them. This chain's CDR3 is CASSQVAYTEAFF. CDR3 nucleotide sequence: TGCGCCAGCAGCCAAGTAGCTTACACTGAAGCTTTCTTT.

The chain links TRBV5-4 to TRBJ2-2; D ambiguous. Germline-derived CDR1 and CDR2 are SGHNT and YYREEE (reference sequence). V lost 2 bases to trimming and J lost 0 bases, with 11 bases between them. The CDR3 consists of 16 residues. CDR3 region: CASSLFGGTNTGELFF. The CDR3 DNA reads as TGTGCCAGCAGCTTATTTGGCGGCACGAACACCGGGGAGCTGTTTTTT.

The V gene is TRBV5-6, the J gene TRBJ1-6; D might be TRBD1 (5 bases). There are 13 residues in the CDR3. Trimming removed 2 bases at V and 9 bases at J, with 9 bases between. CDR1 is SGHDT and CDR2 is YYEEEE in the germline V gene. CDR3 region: CASSFSGFSPLHF. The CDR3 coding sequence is TGTGCCAGCAGCTTTTCAGGGTTTTCACCCCTCCACTTT.